A selection of T cell receptor beta chains follows, all from one sample in a study of T cells after yellow fever vaccination. In TCRdb, the 5' RACE reads were re-called with MiXCR into one record per CDR3 protein. The table lists approximately 300,000 distinct CDR3 sequences, around 10% of them singletons. The sample was CD4+ T cells sorted from PBMCs, taken 45 days after the yellow fever booster vaccination. These receptors came from a man aged 18 to 30 who received the YFV17D yellow fever vaccine. CDR3s include the opening cysteine and the closing phenylalanine or tryptophan. The D gene is left open where the match is weak. Rows may omit the clone size; those that give it use once, few, many or a size class.

V	D	size	J	CDR3	DNA
TRBV7-9	.	few	TRBJ1-1	CASSASWPIPNTEAFF	TGTGCCAGCAGCGCCTCCTGGCCGATACCGAACACTGAAGCTTTCTTT
TRBV20-1	TRBD1	.	TRBJ2-1	CSALQGRSGSYNEQFF	TGCAGTGCATTACAGGGGCGCTCCGGCTCCTACAATGAGCAGTTCTTC
TRBV6-6	TRBD1	few	TRBJ2-5	CASSKGQGGGRVETQYF	TGTGCCAGCAGCAAGGGACAGGGGGGCGGAAGGGTGGAGACCCAGTACTTC
TRBV27	.	many	TRBJ2-2	CASTQRDFPGGELFF	TGTGCCAGCACCCAGAGGGACTTCCCTGGGGGGGAGCTGTTTTTT
TRBV6-5	.	.	TRBJ1-3	CASSSTASSGNTIYF	TGTGCCAGCAGTTCGACTGCTTCCTCTGGAAACACCATATATTTT
TRBV5-1	.	.	TRBJ1-3	CASSLGGGFLSGNTIYF	TGCGCCAGCAGCCTAGGTGGGGGTTTCCTCTCTGGAAACACCATATATTTT
TRBV10-3	.	.	TRBJ1-2	CAISGGGWAYGYTF	TGTGCCATCAGTGGGGGCGGCTGGGCCTATGGCTACACCTTC
TRBV4-3	.	many	TRBJ2-2	CASGTPVGGGELFF	TGCGCCAGCGGAACCCCAGTCGGGGGCGGGGAGCTGTTTTTT
TRBV14	TRBD1	.	TRBJ2-5	CASSQDYGTGRSQTQYF	TGTGCCAGCAGCCAAGATTACGGGACAGGGAGGTCCCAGACCCAGTACTTC
TRBV27	.	.	TRBJ1-6	CASSFRDTGASPLHF	TGTGCCAGCAGTTTCAGGGACACGGGGGCCTCACCCCTCCACTTT